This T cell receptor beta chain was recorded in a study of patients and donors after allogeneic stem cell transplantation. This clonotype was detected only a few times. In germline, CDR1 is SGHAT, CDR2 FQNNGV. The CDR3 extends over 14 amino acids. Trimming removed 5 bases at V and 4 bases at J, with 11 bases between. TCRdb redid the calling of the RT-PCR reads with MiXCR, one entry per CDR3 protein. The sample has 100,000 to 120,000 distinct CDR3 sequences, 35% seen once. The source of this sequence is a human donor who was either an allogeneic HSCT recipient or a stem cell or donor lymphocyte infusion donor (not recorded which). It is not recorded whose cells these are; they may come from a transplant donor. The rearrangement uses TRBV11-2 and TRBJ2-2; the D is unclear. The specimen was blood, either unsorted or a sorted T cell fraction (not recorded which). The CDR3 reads CASSQPLSTGELFF. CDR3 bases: TGTGCCAGCAGCCAACCGCTTTCCACCGGGGAGCTGTTTTTT.